Listed below are T cell receptor beta chains from one sample, sequenced in a study of technical replicates of blood from a few donors. Repertoires were generated with immunoSEQ multiplex PCR, while TCRdb's copy carries only in-frame clones and drops some. The table lists tens of thousands of clones, around 95% of them singletons. Sequencing used T cells isolated from PBMCs. The receptors derive from a human donor in good health. Each CDR3 is given with its conserved first and last residue. The D gene is left open where the match is weak.

TRBV27	TRBJ2-5	NA	17	TGTGCCAGCAGTTCGGCCCCCCCACAGGATAAGAAAGAGACCCAGTACTTC	CASSSAPPQDKKETQYF
TRBV4-2	TRBJ2-1	TRBD2	19	TGTGCCAGCAGCCAAGATTTTTACCCTCGCCGGGGGGGGTACAATGAGCAGTTCTTC	CASSQDFYPRRGGYNEQFF
TRBV20-1	TRBJ2-3	NA	11	TGCAGTGCTTCCTTATCAGATACGCAGTATTTT	CSASLSDTQYF
TRBV2	TRBJ1-5	NA	15	TGTGCCAGCAGTGGCGGGACCGCGGGTAGTCAGCCCCAGCATTTT	CASSGGTAGSQPQHF
TRBV2	TRBJ2-1	TRBD2	14	TGTGCCAGCAACCAGAGACTAGCCGACAATGAGCAGTTCTTC	CASNQRLADNEQFF
TRBV5-1	TRBJ2-7	TRBD1	13	TGCGCCAGCAGCCGACAGGGATCCTACGAGCAGTACTTC	CASSRQGSYEQYF
TRBV5-6	TRBJ2-5	TRBD2	18	TGTGCCAGCAGCTTGGGTCTAGCGGGAGGTGGCGAGTACGAGACCCAGTACTTC	CASSLGLAGGGEYETQYF
TRBV9	TRBJ1-1	NA	16	TGTGCCAGCAGCGTAGGAGTTATACAGGGTTTCACTGAAGCTTTCTTT	CASSVGVIQGFTEAFF
TRBV4-1	TRBJ2-3	NA	17	TGCGCCAGCAGCCAAGTGGGGCAGGGGTTGTGGGCAGATACGCAGTATTTT	CASSQVGQGLWADTQYF
TRBV5-1	TRBJ2-5	TRBD1	16	TGCGCCAGCAGCTTTCGACCGGGACAGGGGATAGAGACCCAGTACTTC	CASSFRPGQGIETQYF
TRBV2	TRBJ1-5	NA	14	TGTGCCAGCAGCGCACAGGATAGCAATCAGCCCCAGCATTTT	CASSAQDSNQPQHF
TRBV5-8	TRBJ2-7	TRBD2	11	TGTGCCAGCAGCAGGCGGGGGTCCCTCTACTTC	CASSRRGSLYF
TRBV4-1	TRBJ2-3	NA	18	TGCGCCAGCAGCCAAGTAGGTTTGCGGGCCGCGAGCACAGATACGCAGTATTTT	CASSQVGLRAASTDTQYF
TRBV28	TRBJ1-2	NA	15	TGTGCCAGCAGTCTACCGAGGGAGTCCCACTATGGCTACACCTTC	CASSLPRESHYGYTF
TRBV28	TRBJ2-5	NA	17	TGTGCCAGTTCCACCCGGGGTCCGGGACTTCGCCAAGAGACCCAGTACTTC	CASSTRGPGLRQETQYF
TRBV14	TRBJ1-1	NA	18	TGTGCCAGCAGCCAAGATATCGGGGTTGGCTTCATGAACACTGAAGCTTTCTTT	CASSQDIGVGFMNTEAFF
TRBV6-5	TRBJ1-2	NA	13	TGTGCCAGCAGTTACACAGGGACCTATGGCTACACCTTC	CASSYTGTYGYTF
TRBV5-1	TRBJ1-3	TRBD1	17	TGCGCCAGCAGCGGATCGACAGGGGTTAGATCTGGAAACACCATATATTTT	CASSGSTGVRSGNTIYF
TRBV6-5	TRBJ2-7	TRBD1	13	TGTGCCAGCAATCTGAGGACAGGGGACGAGCAGTACTTC	CASNLRTGDEQYF
TRBV7-6	TRBJ2-1	TRBD1	15	TGTGCCAGCAGCTTGACAGGGTCCCCGACCAATGAGCAGTTCTTC	CASSLTGSPTNEQFF
TRBV4-2	TRBJ2-3	NA	21	TGTGCCAGCAGCCAAGATGATGTAGGACTACATCACCCAGGTCGCACAGATACGCAGTATTTT	CASSQDDVGLHHPGRTDTQYF
TRBV30	TRBJ2-1	NA	13	TGTGCCTGGAGTGTAAACAGGGTAGAAGAGCAGTTCTTC	CAWSVNRVEEQFF
TRBV5-1	TRBJ2-1	NA	15	TGCGCCAGCAGCTTGGTTGCGAGCTCCTACAATGAGCAGTTCTTC	CASSLVASSYNEQFF
TRBV7-9	TRBJ1-1	TRBD1	16	TGTGCCAGCAGCTTTGCACGGGACAGGGCAAACACTGAAGCTTTCTTT	CASSFARDRANTEAFF
TRBV12-5	TRBJ1-2	NA	14	TGTGCTAGTGTGTCTGGGGGCCGAGGCTATGGCTACACCTTC	CASVSGGRGYGYTF
TRBV12-2	TRBJ2-3	NA	15	TGTGCAAGTCGCTTCGCTACAGGGTTAACAGATACGCAGTATTTT	CASRFATGLTDTQYF
TRBV5-4	TRBJ2-7	NA	14	TGTGCCAGCAGCTTGGCCAGACAGGACTACGAGCAGTACTTC	CASSLARQDYEQYF
TRBV6-5	TRBJ2-1	NA	13	TGTGCCAGCAGTCTACTCGGTGGCAATGAGCAGTTCTTC	CASSLLGGNEQFF
TRBV14	TRBJ2-1	NA	12	TGTGCCAGCAGCCAAAACAGGGCCGAGCAGTTCTTC	CASSQNRAEQFF
TRBV5-4	TRBJ2-3	TRBD1	16	TGTGCCAGCAGCTTGGCCCGGACAGGGCGCACAGATACGCAGTATTTT	CASSLARTGRTDTQYF
TRBV4-2	TRBJ2-1	TRBD2	15	TGTGCCAGCAGCCAAGATCTAGCGGGAGCGTACGAGCAGTTCTTC	CASSQDLAGAYEQFF
TRBV6-1	TRBJ2-2	TRBD1	15	TGTGCCAGCAGTGCCATCGGGACAGCCACCGGGGAGCTGTTTTTT	CASSAIGTATGELFF
TRBV5-1	TRBJ2-1	TRBD1	15	TGCGCCAGCAGCTTCGCGGGACAGGGTCACAATGAGCAGTTCTTC	CASSFAGQGHNEQFF
TRBV2	TRBJ2-7	NA	12	TGTGCCAGCAGTGGAATCGGCTACGAGCAGTACTTC	CASSGIGYEQYF
TRBV19	TRBJ2-5	TRBD2	18	TGTGCCAGTAGTATGAGGACTAGCGGGGAAATACGGCAAGAGACCCAGTACTTC	CASSMRTSGEIRQETQYF
TRBV28	TRBJ2-2	NA	14	TGTGCCAGCAAGGAGGGGTCGGGTCCCGGGGAGCTGTTTTTT	CASKEGSGPGELFF
TRBV7-8	TRBJ1-3	NA	14	TGTGCCAGCAGCTTCTTAGGAGCTGGAAACACCATATATTTT	CASSFLGAGNTIYF
TRBV25-1	TRBJ1-4	NA	12	TGTGCCAGCAGTGGAAAAAGAGGAAAACTGTTTTTT	CASSGKRGKLFF
TRBV2	TRBJ2-5	NA	11	TGTGCCAGCAGAGCTGGAGAGACCCAGTACTTC	CASRAGETQYF
TRBV5-1	TRBJ2-1	NA	15	TGCGCCAGCAGCTTGACAGGAGCGTACTACAATGAGCAGTTCTTC	CASSLTGAYYNEQFF
TRBV18	TRBJ1-2	NA	13	TGTGCCAGCGCACAAGACAGGAACTATGGCTACACCTTC	CASAQDRNYGYTF